One sample yielded the 10 T cell receptor beta chains listed below, sequenced in a study of blood T cell repertoires in COVID-19. Method: immunoSEQ multiplex PCR; TCRdb's copy keeps in-frame clones and lacks some. The sample holds under 300,000 clones; 80% to 90% are singletons and the top ten take over 2%. The sequenced sample consisted of PBMCs or T cells enriched from blood (not recorded which). These receptor sequences come from a woman under 30 who had recovered from COVID-19.

The chain carries TRBV27 and TRBJ1-2, with 10 bases identical to TRBD1. Germline V gives CDR1 MNHEY, CDR2 SMNVEV (reference sequence). The V gene end was trimmed by 6 bases and the J gene end by 5 bases; junction bases not matched to a gene: 9. CDR3 length: 15 amino acids. CDR3 loop: CASRRNGDRGYGYTF. In DNA form, the CDR3 reads TGTGCCAGCAGACGGAACGGGGACAGGGGATATGGCTACACCTTC.

The V and J genes are TRBV21-1 and TRBJ2-7; no DNA check was done on the table's D call, TRBD2. TRBV21-1 is a pseudogene. The CDR3 is 14 amino acids. The CDR3 DNA is TGTGCCAGCAGCCCACGGGGGTCCTCCTACGAGCAGTACTTC. Protein product: CASSPRGSSYEQYF.

The chain joins TRBV6-5 to TRBJ2-7; possibly TRBD2 for D (6 bases). V dropped 6 bases and J dropped 0 bases, with 15 bases sitting between them. The CDR3 has 15 amino acids. Per the germline V gene, CDR1 is MNHEY and CDR2 is SVGAGI. The CDR3 DNA sequence: TGTGCCAGCAGCCCCGCGCGGGACCCCTCCTACGAGCAGTACTTC. Protein sequence: CASSPARDPSYEQYF.

V usage is TRBV4-1 and J usage is TRBJ1-6; unclear D gene. Germline lookup yields CDR1 MGHRA and CDR2 YSYEKL. The CDR3 extends over 17 amino acids. V dropped 1 base and J dropped 11 bases, with 21 bases sitting between them. CDR3 sequence reads: CASSQGGVGIPEPPLHF. CDR3 DNA: TGCGCCAGCAGCCAAGGGGGTGTCGGGATCCCCGAACCACCCCTCCACTTT.

The chain uses TRBV25-1 and TRBJ1-4, with 12 bases that match TRBD1. This CDR3 has 15 residues. V dropped 4 bases and J dropped 6; count of bases not matched to a gene: 3. CDR1 and CDR2 (germline): MGHDK, SYGVNS. The CDR3: CASSAGQGAYEKLFF. The DNA for the CDR3 is TGTGCCAGCAGTGCGGGACAGGGGGCTTATGAAAAACTGTTTTTT.

A single count supports this clone. This sequence joins TRBV5-1 and TRBJ1-4; tentatively, D is TRBD1 (5 bases). CDR1 SGHRS and CDR2 YFSETQ come from the germline V gene. CDR3 length: 15 residues. V shed 0 bases and J shed 4 bases, with 10 bases lying between them. For the CDR3, the DNA is TGCGCCAGCAGCTTGGATACGGGGGATAATGAAAAACTGTTTTTT. It specifies CASSLDTGDNEKLFF. Full variable domain (rest looked up from reference TRBV5-1 and TRBJ1-4): KAGVTQTPRYLIKTRGQQVTLSCSPISGHRSVSWYQQTPGQGLQFLFEYFSETQRNKGNFPGRFSGRQFSNSRSEMNVSTLELGDSALYLCASSLDTGDNEKLFFGSGTQLSVL.

As DNA, the CDR3 is TGCAGTGCTAGTCTCCCGCGGCCAACCTACGAGCAGTACTTC. This gives the protein CSASLPRPTYEQYF. The gene calls are TRBV20-1 and TRBJ2-7; D unresolved. CDR1 is DFQATT and CDR2 is SNEGSKA in the germline V gene (reference sequence). The CDR3 is 14 amino acids. The V end lost 3 bases, the J end lost 2 bases, and 14 bases lay between the germline ends.

The chain carries TRBV7-9 and TRBJ1-5; maybe TRBD1 (5 bases). The CDR3 contains 15 residues. The V gene's germline CDR1 is SEHNR and CDR2 FQNEAQ (reference sequence). V lost 6 bases and J lost 1, with 13 bases in between. Written as DNA, the CDR3 is TGTGCCAGCAGTCCCCAGGGTACAAGCAATCAGCCCCAGCATTTT. It translates to CASSPQGTSNQPQHF.

Only one count was recorded for this clone. The identical CDR3 is also encoded by other nucleotide sequences in the sample. The genes are TRBV3-1 (or the pseudogene TRBV3-2) and TRBJ1-5; unclear D gene. This CDR3 has 13 residues. The germline CDR1 and CDR2 sequences are LGHDT and YNNKEL (reference sequence). V gave up 0 bases and J gave up 3 bases, with 3 bases separating them. The CDR3, as DNA: TGTGCCAGCAGCCAAGACCTCAATCAGCCCCAGCATTTT. Translation gives CASSQDLNQPQHF.

The chain has TRBV7-2 and TRBJ2-3; 9 bases map to TRBD2. Germline trimming cut 1 base from V and 5 bases from J; bases unmatched to any gene: 13. The CDR3 extends over 18 amino acids. From germline, CDR1 is SGHTA and CDR2 FQGNSA. The CDR3 spells CASSLDELGGGAGDTQYF. CDR3 nucleotide sequence: TGTGCCAGCAGCTTAGACGAACTAGGCGGGGGGGCCGGAGATACGCAGTATTTT.